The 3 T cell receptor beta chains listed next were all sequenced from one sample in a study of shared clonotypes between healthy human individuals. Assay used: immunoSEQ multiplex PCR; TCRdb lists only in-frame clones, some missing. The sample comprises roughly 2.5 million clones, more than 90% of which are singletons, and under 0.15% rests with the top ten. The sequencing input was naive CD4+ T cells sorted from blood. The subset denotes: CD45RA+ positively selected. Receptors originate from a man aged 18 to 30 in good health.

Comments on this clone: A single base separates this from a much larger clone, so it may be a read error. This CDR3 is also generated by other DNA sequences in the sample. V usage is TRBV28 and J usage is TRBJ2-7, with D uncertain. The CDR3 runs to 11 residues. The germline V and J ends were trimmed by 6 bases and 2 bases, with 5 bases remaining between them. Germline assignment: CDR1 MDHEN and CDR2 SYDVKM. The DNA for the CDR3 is TGTGCCAGCAGCTCCCCCTACGAGCAGTACTTC. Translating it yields CASSSPYEQYF.

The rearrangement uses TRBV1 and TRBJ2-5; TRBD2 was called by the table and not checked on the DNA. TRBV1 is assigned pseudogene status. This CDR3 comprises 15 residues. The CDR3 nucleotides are TGCACCAGCAGCCCGCCCTCTCGTGCGCGAGAGACCCAGTACTTC. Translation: CTSSPPSRARETQYF.

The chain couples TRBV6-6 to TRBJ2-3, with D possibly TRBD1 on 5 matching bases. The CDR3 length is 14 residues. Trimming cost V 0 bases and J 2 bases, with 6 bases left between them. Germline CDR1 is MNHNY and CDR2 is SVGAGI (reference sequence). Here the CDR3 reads CASSYSTDTDTQYF. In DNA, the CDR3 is TGTGCCAGCAGTTACTCGACAGACACAGATACGCAGTATTTT.